This TCR beta chain came from a study of CD8 T cells in ankylosing spondylitis. General study findings and limits: Typical of ankylosing spondylitis blood, it appeared, was a TCR beta motif of under 10 highly homologous variants. Previous work reported some of these motif variants in the synovial fluid and blood of reactive arthritis. Significant enrichment of disease-linked clones was reportedly seen in matched ankylosing spondylitis synovial fluid. The authors found the disease-linked clones to be CD8+ and relatively rare in peripheral blood.

Between the trimmed V and J ends, which lost 0 bases and 0 bases, there was a span of 8 bases. CDR3 length: 15 residues. Germline V gene lookup returns CDR1 LGHNA and CDR2 YSLEER. On this clonotype: The target antigen is unknown.

Molecular-barcoded quantitative 5'-RACE produced these TCR beta libraries. TCRdb re-derived calls from the 5' RACE reads in MiXCR, one entry per CDR3 protein. The sample holds around 220,000 distinct CDR3 sequences, about 17% seen once. This clonotype was obtained from a male donor with ankylosing spondylitis. The V and J genes are TRBV4-3 and TRBJ1-1; D gene unclear. The material sequenced was blood, either unsorted or a sorted T cell fraction (not recorded which). The chain's CDR3 is CASSQESTLNTEAFF. The CDR3, as DNA: TGCGCCAGCAGCCAAGAGTCGACGTTGAACACTGAAGCTTTCTTT.